Each of the 31 T cell receptor beta chains below was sequenced from the same sample in a study of blood T cell repertoires in COVID-19. Generated by immunoSEQ multiplex PCR, the TCRdb table keeps only in-frame clones and is missing some. Of over 70,000 clones in the sample, over 80% were seen once. The material sequenced was peripheral blood. The receptors originated from a human donor in a cohort sampled during active COVID-19.

This clone has more than one count but fewer than ten. The gene calls are TRBV4-1 and TRBJ2-1, with D tentatively TRBD2 (6 bases). The ends were cut back, 0 bases at V and 4 bases at J, with 13 bases in the middle. The CDR3 is 16 residues long. CDR1 is MGHRA and CDR2 is YSYEKL in the germline V gene. The CDR3 reads CASSQEGLAAYNEQFF. In nucleotides, the CDR3 is TGCGCCAGCAGCCAAGAAGGGTTAGCGGCTTACAATGAGCAGTTCTTC.

CDR3 residues: CASSSQENQPQHF. The CDR3 DNA follows: TGTGCCAGCAGCTCACAAGAAAATCAGCCCCAGCATTTT. J is TRBJ1-5 and V is TRBV14; D is unresolved. Germline V gene sequence: CDR1 SGHDN, CDR2 FVKESK. CDR3 length: 13 residues. Trimming pared 5 bases from V and 4 bases from J, leaving 9 bases between.

The chain recombines TRBV28 with TRBJ1-3; D remains unclear. This CDR3 has 13 residues. Per the germline V gene, CDR1 is MDHEN and CDR2 is SYDVKM. CDR3 residues: CASLGGAGNTIYF. The CDR3 DNA is TGTGCTTCCCTGGGCGGGGCTGGAAACACCATATATTTT.

The chain has TRBV14 and TRBJ2-5; tentatively, D is TRBD2 (6 bases). With 4 bases removed from V and 5 bases from J, the gap between germline ends came to 11 bases. Per the germline V gene, CDR1 is SGHDN and CDR2 is FVKESK. This CDR3 has 13 amino acids. The DNA for the CDR3 is TGTGCCAGCAGCCGCGGACGGGGGGAGACCCAGTACTTC. Translating it yields CASSRGRGETQYF.

The J gene is TRBJ1-3, the V gene TRBV12-3 or TRBV12-4; D perhaps matches TRBD1 (5 bases). CDR3 size: 13 residues. With 7 bases removed from V and 4 bases from J, the gap between germline ends came to 11 bases. This CDR3 reads CASIPTAGNTIYF. The CDR3 nucleotides are TGTGCCAGCATCCCGACAGCAGGAAACACCATATATTTT.

This clone was found many times. V and J are TRBV2 and TRBJ1-2; weak D call: TRBD1 (6 bases). The CDR3 spans 14 residues. The V end was cut by 2 bases, the J end by 2 bases, with 9 bases between. Germline V lookup: CDR1 SNHLY, CDR2 FYNNEI. The CDR3, as DNA: TGTGCCAGCAGTGAACCCGGGACAAACTATGGCTACACCTTC. This gives the protein CASSEPGTNYGYTF.

The chain carries TRBV7-3 and TRBJ2-1; 13 positions match TRBD2. CDR3 size: 14 residues. J was trimmed by 4 bases and V by 6 bases; bases with no gene match: 0. Germline V CDR1 and CDR2: SGHTA, FQGTGA. The CDR3 sequence: CASRGLAGYNEQFF. DNA of the CDR3: TGTGCCAGCAGGGGACTAGCGGGATACAATGAGCAGTTCTTC.

This clone showed up just once. The chain joins TRBV5-5 to TRBJ2-5; TRBD1 agrees at 7 bases. CDR3 length equals 15 residues. The trim removed 0 bases at V and 1 base at J, leaving 3 bases unmatched. Germline V gene lookup returns CDR1 SGHKS and CDR2 YYEKEE (reference sequence). CDR3 DNA: TGTGCCAGCAGCTTGGGAGACAGGGCCCAAGAGACCCAGTACTTC. Protein sequence: CASSLGDRAQETQYF.

Here the CDR3 reads CASSQRSGWRGETQYF. CDR3 DNA sequence: TGCGCCAGCAGCCAACGTAGCGGGTGGAGGGGTGAGACCCAGTACTTC. The chain is built from TRBV5-1 and TRBJ2-5; TRBD2 matches 7 bases. Germline-derived CDR1 and CDR2 are SGHRS and YFSETQ. The CDR3 covers 16 residues. V shed 4 bases and J 5 bases; nucleotides not matched to a gene: 14.

The chain couples TRBV21-1 to TRBJ2-1; the D call of TRBD2 is as the table states it, not checked on the DNA. TRBV21-1 has pseudogene status. The CDR3 spans 17 residues. CDR3 loop: CASSPWGLAGVFDEQFF. CDR3 sequence (DNA): TGTGCCAGCAGCCCCTGGGGACTAGCGGGAGTATTCGATGAGCAGTTCTTC.

The CDR3 DNA sequence: TGTGCCACCAGCAGACCCCAGGGGGCTGGGACTAATGAAAAACTGTTTTTT. It is translated as CATSRPQGAGTNEKLFF. The V gene is TRBV15, the J gene TRBJ1-4; TRBD1 agrees at 8 bases. Looked up from germline, CDR1 is LNHNV and CDR2 is YYDKDF (reference sequence). This CDR3 spans 17 amino acids. V was clipped by 2 bases and J by 2 bases; unmatched bases: 7.

V and J are TRBV28 and TRBJ2-5; D is possibly TRBD2 (6 bases). Germline loops: CDR1 MDHEN, CDR2 SYDVKM. Trimming cost V 7 bases and J 3 bases, with 30 bases left between them. The CDR3 consists of 19 residues. CDR3 residues: CASNPITVTSLDAKETQYF. CDR3 nucleotide sequence: TGTGCCAGCAACCCTATAACCGTGACTAGTCTGGATGCCAAAGAGACCCAGTACTTC.

CDR3 sequence (DNA): TGTGCCAGCAGCTTAGGACTAGCGGGAGGGTCCTTCTTC. Translation gives CASSLGLAGGSFF. V gene TRBV11-2 combines with J gene TRBJ2-1; 14 bases are shared with TRBD2. In germline, CDR1 is SGHAT, CDR2 FQNNGV. V shed 1 base, J shed 16 bases, and the junction held 3 bases outside the gene matches. The CDR3 totals 13 residues.

V gene TRBV5-1 combines with J gene TRBJ2-3, with 9 bases fitting TRBD2. CDR3 length: 16 residues. The germline CDR1 and CDR2 sequences are SGHRS and YFSETQ. The junction had 13 bases not matched to a gene; V was cut back by 6 bases and J by 5 bases. CDR3 sequence (DNA): TGCGCCAGCAACCCCCAGGCGGGAGGGCCACAAGATACGCAGTATTTT. Translated, it gives CASNPQAGGPQDTQYF.

The V call is TRBV5-8, the J call TRBJ1-5; D unresolved. From germline, CDR1 is SGHTS and CDR2 YDEGEE. This CDR3 region has 13 residues. V was pared by 1 base and J by 5 bases, with 7 bases between. This CDR3 is CASSLSGYQPQHF. DNA for the CDR3: TGTGCCAGCAGCTTGTCGGGGTATCAGCCCCAGCATTTT.

The chain is built from TRBV19 and TRBJ2-1; D unclear. Germline V CDR1 and CDR2: LNHDA, SQIVND (reference sequence). The length of the CDR3 is 14 residues. Trimming pared 5 bases from V and 2 bases from J, leaving 10 bases between. The CDR3 DNA reads TGTGCCAGTAGTCGTACTATGACCTACAATGAGCAGTTCTTC. As protein: CASSRTMTYNEQFF.

This chain joins TRBV28 and TRBJ1-2, with D uncertain. Germline V lookup: CDR1 MDHEN, CDR2 SYDVKM. Trimming shortened V by 5 bases and J by 5 bases, and 9 bases separated the two germline ends. The CDR3 runs 12 residues. CDR3 DNA sequence: TGTGCCAGCAGTCCCCGCCGGTATGGCTACACCTTC. Translation: CASSPRRYGYTF.

The chain uses TRBV10-3 and TRBJ1-1, with D tentatively TRBD1 (6 bases). CDR3 length: 16 residues. V lost 0 bases and J lost 4, with 15 bases in between. Looked up from germline, CDR1 is ENHRY and CDR2 is SYGVKD. The CDR3 coding sequence is TGTGCCATCAGTGAGTCGGGGGCTTCGTACTTCACTGAAGCTTTCTTT. Protein product: CAISESGASYFTEAFF.

The rearrangement joins TRBV18 to TRBJ2-7; 11 bases fit TRBD2. The germline gives CDR1 KGHSH, CDR2 LQKENI. This CDR3 spans 15 amino acids. Trimming removed 5 bases from V and 3 bases from J; junction bases left unmatched: 6. CDR3: CASSGLAGPFYEQYF. CDR3 nucleotides: TGTGCCAGCTCAGGACTAGCGGGTCCCTTCTACGAGCAGTACTTC. The whole variable domain, remainder taken from reference TRBV18 and TRBJ2-7, is NAGVMQNPRHLVRRRGQEARLRCSPMKGHSHVYWYRQLPEEGLKFMVYLQKENIIDESGMPKERFSAEFPKEGPSILRIQQVVRGDSAAYFCASSGLAGPFYEQYFGPGTRLTVT.

This clone was detected only a few times. The chain is built from TRBV7-8 and TRBJ1-1, with D tentatively TRBD1 (5 bases). The V and J ends lost 5 bases and 5 bases respectively, with 15 bases between them. Germline V gene lookup returns CDR1 SGHVS and CDR2 FQNEAQ. The CDR3 extends over 14 amino acids. CDR3 loop: CASSRGRDITEAFF. DNA for the CDR3: TGTGCCAGCAGCCGAGGCAGGGATATAACTGAAGCTTTCTTT.

Written as DNA, the CDR3 is TGTGCCAGCAGTTCCAAGTGGGCAGGGGAAGGACCTAATCAGCCCCAGCATTTT. Protein: CASSSKWAGEGPNQPQHF. The chain joins TRBV21-1 to TRBJ1-5; the DNA was not used to check the table's D call, TRBD1. TRBV21-1 is a pseudogene. The CDR3 has 18 residues.

This clone appeared a single time. This sequence joins TRBV14 and TRBJ1-3; D possibly corresponds to TRBD1 (5 bases). The germline gives CDR1 SGHDN, CDR2 FVKESK. V dropped 8 bases and J dropped 5 bases, with 16 bases sitting between them. CDR3 length: 14 amino acids. CDR3 coding DNA: TGTGCCAGCTCCTTGGCAGGGTCGAGAAACACCATATATTTT. This gives the protein CASSLAGSRNTIYF.

The V call is TRBV7-9, the J call TRBJ2-5, with D maybe TRBD2 (6 bases). V lost 1 base, J lost 3 bases, and 9 bases lay in between. The CDR3 spans 14 residues. CDR1 SEHNR and CDR2 FQNEAQ come from the germline V gene (reference sequence). The CDR3 loop is CASSLVEGKETQYF. The CDR3 nucleotides read TGTGCCAGCAGCTTAGTGGAGGGGAAAGAGACCCAGTACTTC.

This rearrangement joins TRBV6-5 to TRBJ1-1; tentative D call: TRBD1 (6 bases). CDR3 length equals 15 residues. With 7 bases removed from V and 4 bases from J, the gap between germline ends came to 19 bases. Germline V gene data show CDR1 as MNHEY and CDR2 as SVGAGI. The chain's CDR3 is CASTHSGGAGTEAFF. Here the CDR3 DNA reads TGTGCCAGCACCCACTCTGGGGGCGCGGGCACTGAAGCTTTCTTT.

The chain carries TRBV7-9 and TRBJ2-1, with D perhaps matching TRBD2 (6 bases). The CDR3 has 15 amino acids. The V end lost 8 bases, the J end lost 8 bases, and 22 bases lay between the germline ends. Germline V CDR1 and CDR2: SEHNR, FQNEAQ (reference sequence). The CDR3 bases are TGTGCCAGCGGGGATGAGGGGAGGTTCCGGGATGAGCAGTTCTTC. Translated: CASGDEGRFRDEQFF.

The gene calls are TRBV18 and TRBJ2-3; a possible D gene is TRBD2 (6 bases). This CDR3 has 15 residues. V shed 6 bases and J shed 0 bases, with 13 bases lying between them. The V gene's germline CDR1 is KGHSH and CDR2 LQKENI. The CDR3 spells CASSRDGASTDTQYF. CDR3 bases: TGTGCCAGCTCGCGGGACGGCGCTAGCACAGATACGCAGTATTTT.

This clone was picked up one time. This rearrangement joins TRBV2 to TRBJ1-1; 7 bases match TRBD1. Germline CDR1 SNHLY, CDR2 FYNNEI. The CDR3 is 14 residues long. V dropped 6 bases and J dropped 4; count of bases not matched to a gene: 8. The CDR3 loop is CASSLAGGGTEAFF. The CDR3, as DNA: TGTGCCAGCAGCCTTGCAGGGGGAGGCACTGAAGCTTTCTTT.

The chain couples TRBV7-9 to TRBJ2-3, with TRBD2 identical over 12 bases. V trimming: 3 bases; J trimming: 3 bases; junction bases outside the gene matches: 4. This CDR3 is 16 amino acids long. The germline V gene has CDR1 SEHNR and CDR2 FQNEAQ (reference sequence). The CDR3 region is CASSLTSGSSTDTQYF. In DNA form, the CDR3 reads TGTGCCAGCAGCTTGACTAGCGGGAGTAGTACAGATACGCAGTATTTT.

The chain combines TRBV7-9 with TRBJ2-5; TRBD2 matches 13 bases. The CDR3 has 16 amino acids. Germline trimming cut 6 bases from V and 5 bases from J; bases unmatched to any gene: 9. The germline V gene encodes CDR1 SEHNR and CDR2 FQNEAQ (reference sequence). CDR3 sequence reads: CASRPPGLAGVETQYF. The CDR3 coding sequence is TGTGCCAGCAGGCCACCCGGACTAGCGGGAGTGGAGACCCAGTACTTC.

The genes are TRBV5-4 and TRBJ1-6; tentatively, D is TRBD1 (6 bases). V was cut by 1 base and J by 10 bases, with 24 bases left in between. This CDR3 is 18 amino acids long. The germline gives CDR1 SGHNT, CDR2 YYREEE (reference sequence). The CDR3 is CASSLSLPGGAGNSPLHF. As DNA, the CDR3 is TGTGCCAGCAGCTTGTCCCTCCCGGGGGGGGCAGGGAACTCACCCCTCCACTTT.

This clone has only one observation. This rearrangement joins TRBV28 to TRBJ2-3, with 10 bases that match TRBD2. The V segment lost 5 bases and the J segment 5 bases; nucleotides outside the gene matches: 4. The CDR3 totals 14 residues. The V gene's germline CDR1 is MDHEN and CDR2 SYDVKM. CDR3 region: CASSRAGGQDTQYF. CDR3 DNA sequence: TGTGCCAGCAGTCGAGCGGGAGGGCAAGATACGCAGTATTTT.